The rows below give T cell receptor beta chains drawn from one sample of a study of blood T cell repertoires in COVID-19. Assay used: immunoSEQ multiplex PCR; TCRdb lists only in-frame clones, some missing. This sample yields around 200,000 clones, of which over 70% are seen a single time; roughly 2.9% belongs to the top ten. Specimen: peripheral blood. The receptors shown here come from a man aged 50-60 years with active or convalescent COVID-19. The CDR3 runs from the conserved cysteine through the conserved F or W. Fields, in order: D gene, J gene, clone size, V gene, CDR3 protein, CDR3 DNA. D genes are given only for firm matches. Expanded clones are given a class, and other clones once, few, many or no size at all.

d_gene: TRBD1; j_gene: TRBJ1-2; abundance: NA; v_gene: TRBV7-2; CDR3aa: CASSVGQGDGYTF; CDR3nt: TGTGCCAGCAGCGTGGGACAGGGAGATGGCTACACCTTC
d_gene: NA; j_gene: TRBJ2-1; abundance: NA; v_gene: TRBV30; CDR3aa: CAWTPPGGRKYNEQFF; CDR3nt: TGTGCCTGGACCCCCCCCGGGGGGCGAAAATACAATGAGCAGTTCTTC
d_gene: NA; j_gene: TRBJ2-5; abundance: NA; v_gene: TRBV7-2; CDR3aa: CASSLVSSEETQYF; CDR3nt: TGTGCCAGCAGCTTAGTTTCTAGCGAGGAGACCCAGTACTTC
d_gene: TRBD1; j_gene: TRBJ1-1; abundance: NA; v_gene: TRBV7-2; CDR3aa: CASSSETGITEAFF; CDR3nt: TGTGCCAGCAGCTCGGAGACAGGGATAACTGAAGCTTTCTTT
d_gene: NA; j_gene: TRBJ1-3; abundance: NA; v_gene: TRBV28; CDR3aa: CASYSSGVGNTIYF; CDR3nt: TGTGCCAGCTATTCATCGGGGGTGGGAAACACCATATATTTT
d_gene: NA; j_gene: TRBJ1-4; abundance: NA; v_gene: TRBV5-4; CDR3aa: CASSLEGSEKLFF; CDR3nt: TGTGCCAGCAGCTTAGAAGGGAGTGAAAAACTGTTTTTT
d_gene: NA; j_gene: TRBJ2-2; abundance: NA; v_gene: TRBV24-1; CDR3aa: CATRSGNTGELFF; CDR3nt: TGTGCCACCAGGAGCGGGAACACCGGGGAGCTGTTTTTT
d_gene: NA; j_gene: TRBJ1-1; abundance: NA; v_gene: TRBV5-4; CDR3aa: CASSLGQYTEAFF; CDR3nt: TGTGCCAGCAGCTTGGGACAGTACACTGAAGCTTTCTTT
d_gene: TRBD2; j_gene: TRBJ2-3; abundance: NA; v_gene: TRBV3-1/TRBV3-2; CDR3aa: CASSQSGAGSTDTQYF; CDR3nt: TGTGCCAGCAGCCAAAGTGGAGCGGGGAGCACAGATACGCAGTATTTT
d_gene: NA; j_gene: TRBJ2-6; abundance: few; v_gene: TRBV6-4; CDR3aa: CASSPQGSGANVLTF; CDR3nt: TGTGCCAGCAGTCCACAGGGTTCCGGGGCCAACGTCCTGACTTTC
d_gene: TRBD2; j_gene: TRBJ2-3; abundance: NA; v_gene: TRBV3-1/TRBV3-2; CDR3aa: CASSHSGLANTDTQYF; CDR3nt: TGTGCCAGCAGCCATTCGGGACTAGCCAACACAGATACGCAGTATTTT
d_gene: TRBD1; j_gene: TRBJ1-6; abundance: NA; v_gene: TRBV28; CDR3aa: CASRSPAGQGANSPLHF; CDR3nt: TGTGCCAGCAGATCACCCGCCGGACAGGGGGCGAATTCACCCCTCCACTTT
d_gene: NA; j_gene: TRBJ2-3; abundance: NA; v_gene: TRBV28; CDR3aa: CASSLKGAGTDTQYF; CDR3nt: TGTGCCAGCAGTTTAAAAGGAGCGGGCACAGATACGCAGTATTTT
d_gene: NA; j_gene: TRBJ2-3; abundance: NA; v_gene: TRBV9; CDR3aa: CASSVATGEDRDTQYF; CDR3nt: TGTGCCAGCAGCGTAGCTACTGGGGAGGATAGAGATACGCAGTATTTT
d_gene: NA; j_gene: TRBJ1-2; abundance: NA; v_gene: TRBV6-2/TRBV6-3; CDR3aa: CASSYSGREGYGYTF; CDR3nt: TGTGCCAGCAGTTACTCGGGCAGGGAAGGCTATGGCTACACCTTC
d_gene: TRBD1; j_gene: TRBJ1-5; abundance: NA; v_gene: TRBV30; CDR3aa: CAWRQGPGGGQPQHF; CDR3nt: TGTGCCTGGAGGCAGGGGCCAGGGGGTGGTCAGCCCCAGCATTTT
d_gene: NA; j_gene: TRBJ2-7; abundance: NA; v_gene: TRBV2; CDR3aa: CASRRDVSYEQYF; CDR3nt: TGTGCCAGCAGGCGGGACGTCTCCTACGAGCAGTACTTC
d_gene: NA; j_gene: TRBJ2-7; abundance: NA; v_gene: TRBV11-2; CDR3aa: CASSLALTGVEQYF; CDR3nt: TGTGCCAGCAGCTTAGCCCTGACCGGGGTCGAGCAGTACTTC
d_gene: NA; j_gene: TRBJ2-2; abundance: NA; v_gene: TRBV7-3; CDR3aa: CASSTYRTGELFF; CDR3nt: TGTGCCAGCAGCACATACAGGACCGGGGAGCTGTTTTTT
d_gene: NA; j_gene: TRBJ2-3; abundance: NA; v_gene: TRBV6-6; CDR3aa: CASSPYPPGEIDTQYF; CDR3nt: TGTGCCAGCAGTCCCTACCCACCGGGAGAGATAGATACGCAGTATTTT
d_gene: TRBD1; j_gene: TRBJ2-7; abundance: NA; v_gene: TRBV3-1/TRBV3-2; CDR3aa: CASSLGTGIREQYF; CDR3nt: TGTGCCAGCAGCCTTGGGACAGGGATTCGCGAGCAGTACTTC
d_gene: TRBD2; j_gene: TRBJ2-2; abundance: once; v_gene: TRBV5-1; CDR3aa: CASSLGASGGTGELFF; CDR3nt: TGCGCCAGCAGCTTGGGAGCTAGCGGGGGAACCGGGGAGCTGTTTTTT
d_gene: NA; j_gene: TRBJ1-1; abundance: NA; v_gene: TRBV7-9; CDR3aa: CASGRRAGTQGTEAFF; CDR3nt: TGTGCCAGCGGAAGAAGGGCAGGGACACAGGGCACTGAAGCTTTCTTT
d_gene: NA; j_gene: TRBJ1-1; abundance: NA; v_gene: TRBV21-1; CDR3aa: CASSTILATIRTEAFF; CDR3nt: TGTGCCAGCAGTACGATCTTAGCTACAATTCGCACTGAAGCTTTCTTT
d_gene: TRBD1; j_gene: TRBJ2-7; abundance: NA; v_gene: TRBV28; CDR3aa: CASGTRQGVSYEQYF; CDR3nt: TGTGCCAGCGGTACACGACAGGGCGTCTCCTACGAGCAGTACTTC
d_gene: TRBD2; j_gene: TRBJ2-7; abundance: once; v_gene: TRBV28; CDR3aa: CASSFWAGGTYEQYF; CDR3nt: TGTGCCAGCAGTTTTTGGGCGGGAGGTACCTACGAGCAGTACTTC
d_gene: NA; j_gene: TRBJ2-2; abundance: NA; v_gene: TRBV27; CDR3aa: CASRQGNGELFF; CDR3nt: TGTGCCAGCAGACAGGGTAATGGGGAGCTGTTTTTT
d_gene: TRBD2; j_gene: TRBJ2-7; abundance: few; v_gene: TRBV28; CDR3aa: CASTLTSGRPYEQYF; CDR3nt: TGTGCCAGCACCCTGACAAGCGGGAGGCCCTACGAGCAGTACTTC
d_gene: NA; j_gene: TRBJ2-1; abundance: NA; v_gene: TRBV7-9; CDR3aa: CASSLGAYSYNEQFF; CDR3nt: TGTGCCAGCAGCTTAGGGGCTTACTCCTACAATGAGCAGTTCTTC
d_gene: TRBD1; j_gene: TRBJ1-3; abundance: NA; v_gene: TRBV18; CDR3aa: CASSPPGQGSTGNTIYF; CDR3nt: TGTGCCAGCTCACCGCCGGGACAGGGGTCGACTGGAAACACCATATATTTT
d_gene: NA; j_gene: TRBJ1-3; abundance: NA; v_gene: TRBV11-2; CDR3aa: CASSLETVGNTIYF; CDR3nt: TGTGCCAGCAGCTTAGAAACGGTGGGAAACACCATATATTTT
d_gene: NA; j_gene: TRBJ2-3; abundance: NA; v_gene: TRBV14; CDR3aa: CASSLYTDTQYF; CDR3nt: TGTGCCAGCAGCCTTTACACAGATACGCAGTATTTT
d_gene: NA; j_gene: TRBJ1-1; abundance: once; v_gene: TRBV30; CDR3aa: CAWSQGGSTEAFF; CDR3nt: TGTGCCTGGAGCCAGGGTGGAAGCACTGAAGCTTTCTTT
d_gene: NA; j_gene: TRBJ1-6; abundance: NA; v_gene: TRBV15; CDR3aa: CATSRDGKLWGGHSPLHF; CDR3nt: TGTGCCACCAGCAGAGATGGTAAATTGTGGGGGGGACATTCACCCCTCCACTTT
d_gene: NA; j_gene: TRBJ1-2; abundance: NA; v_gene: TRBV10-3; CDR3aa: CAISEDNSNYGYTF; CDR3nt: TGTGCCATCAGTGAGGACAACTCTAACTATGGCTACACCTTC
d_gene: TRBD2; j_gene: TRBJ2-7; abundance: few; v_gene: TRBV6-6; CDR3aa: CASSRDYADEQYF; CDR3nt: TGTGCCAGCAGTCGGGACTATGCGGACGAGCAGTACTTC
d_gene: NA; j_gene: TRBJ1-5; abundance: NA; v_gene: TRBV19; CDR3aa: CASSGNGQPQHF; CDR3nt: TGTGCCAGTAGCGGCAACGGGCAGCCCCAGCATTTT
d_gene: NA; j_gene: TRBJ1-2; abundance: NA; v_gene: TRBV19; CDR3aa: CASSMGPEDYGYTF; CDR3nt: TGTGCCAGTAGTATGGGTCCCGAGGACTATGGCTACACCTTC
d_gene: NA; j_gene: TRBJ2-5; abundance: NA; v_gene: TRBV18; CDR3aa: CASSEATGAETQYF; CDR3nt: TGTGCCAGCTCAGAAGCTACAGGCGCAGAGACCCAGTACTTC
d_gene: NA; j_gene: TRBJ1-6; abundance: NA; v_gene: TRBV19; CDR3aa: CASSDQGGNSNSPLHF; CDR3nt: TGTGCCAGTAGTGATCAGGGTGGTAATTCTAATTCACCCCTCCACTTT
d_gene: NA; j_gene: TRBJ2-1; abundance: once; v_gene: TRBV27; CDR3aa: CASSLLTGTGDYNEQFF; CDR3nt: TGTGCCAGCAGTTTACTAACCGGGACGGGAGACTACAATGAGCAGTTCTTC
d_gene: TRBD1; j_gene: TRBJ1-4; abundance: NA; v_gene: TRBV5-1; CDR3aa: CASSKLQGTNEKLFF; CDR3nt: TGCGCCAGCAGCAAATTACAGGGGACTAATGAAAAACTGTTTTTT